The 22 T cell receptor beta chains below all came from one sample that was sequenced in a study of blood T cells in healthy people across ages. Combining a sample-barcoded 5' primer with a J-beta primer mix, a second PCR ran for roughly 7 to 12 cycles. In TCRdb, the 5' RACE reads were re-called with MiXCR into one record per CDR3 protein. The sample includes 1.2 million to 1.5 million distinct CDR3 sequences, 59% seen only once; the top ten take roughly 6.3%. The sequencing sample was made of blood. Receptors were obtained from a young man in good health.

J is TRBJ2-6 and V is TRBV7-9, with 8 positions matching TRBD1. There are 14 residues in the CDR3. J lost 8 bases, V lost 2 bases, and 2 bases had no gene match. Germline CDR1 and CDR2: SEHNR and FQNEAQ (reference sequence). Here the CDR3 DNA reads TGTGCCAGCAGCTTAACAGGGGGGCCCAACGTCCTGACTTTC. Translation gives CASSLTGGPNVLTF.

This clonotype was observed once. The chain has TRBV4-1 and TRBJ2-2; D possibly corresponds to TRBD2 (5 bases). V shed 3 bases and J shed 7 bases, with 15 bases lying between them. CDR1 and CDR2 (germline): MGHRA, YSYEKL. The CDR3 length is 15 residues. For the CDR3, the DNA is TGCGCCAGCAGCCAGGCCGGGAAATATAGCGGGGAGCTGTTTTTT. Translating it yields CASSQAGKYSGELFF.

This sequence joins TRBV11-2 and TRBJ1-4, with D perhaps matching TRBD1 (6 bases). Trimming left V 3 bases short and J 10 bases short, with 21 bases between. This CDR3 has 16 residues. From germline, CDR1 is SGHAT and CDR2 FQNNGV. This CDR3 is CASSFSHSWTEGKLFF. CDR3 nucleotide sequence: TGTGCCAGCAGCTTCTCCCACTCATGGACAGAAGGAAAACTGTTTTTT.

V is TRBV10-1 and J is TRBJ2-7; D perhaps matches TRBD2 (6 bases). Per germline, CDR1 WNHNN and CDR2 SYGVQD (reference sequence). This CDR3 is 14 amino acids long. V lost 6 bases and J lost 2, with 14 bases in between. In DNA, the CDR3 is TGCGCCAGCAGAAGTTGGACGGGAGCCTACGAGCAGTACTTC. It specifies CASRSWTGAYEQYF.

The CDR3 DNA reads as TGTGCCAGCAGCTTTGACCTAAATTCACCCCTCCACTTT. Amino acid sequence: CASSFDLNSPLHF. The chain recombines TRBV5-5 with TRBJ1-6, with D unclear. Germline lookup yields CDR1 SGHKS and CDR2 YYEKEE (reference sequence). This CDR3 has 13 amino acids. Between the trimmed V and J ends, which lost 2 bases and 7 bases, there was a span of 7 bases.

J is TRBJ2-5 and V is TRBV29-1; D is possibly TRBD2 (7 bases). V was trimmed by 0 bases and J by 5 bases, leaving 13 bases between them. The length of the CDR3 is 14 residues. The germline CDR1 and CDR2 sequences are SQVTM and ANQGSEA. The CDR3 region is CSVEDHGGRETQYF. The CDR3 DNA is TGCAGCGTTGAAGATCACGGGGGGCGGGAGACCCAGTACTTC. Together with reference TRBV29-1 and TRBJ2-5, the CDR3 gives the full variable domain: SAVISQKPSRDICQRGTSLTIQCQVDSQVTMMFWYRQQPGQSLTLIATANQGSEATYESGFVIDKFPISRPNLTFSTLTVSNMSPEDSSIYLCSVEDHGGRETQYFGPGTRLLVL.

This sequence joins TRBV20-1 and TRBJ2-1; 8 nucleotides align to TRBD2. This CDR3 region has 14 residues. Germline values: CDR1 DFQATT, CDR2 SNEGSKA (reference sequence). The V gene end was trimmed by 6 bases and the J gene end by 8 bases; junction bases not matched to a gene: 12. In DNA, the CDR3 is TGCAGTGCCACCGGGACTAGAGAACTTTATGAGCAGTTCTTC. Residues: CSATGTRELYEQFF.

Note on this clonotype: This clone may be a read error of a much larger clone one base away. J is TRBJ1-2 and V is TRBV6-6; possibly TRBD1 for D (6 bases). The length of the CDR3 is 11 residues. Per germline, CDR1 MNHNY and CDR2 SVGAGI (reference sequence). Here the CDR3 reads CASSTGYDYTF. The CDR3 bases are TGTGCCAGCAGTACAGGGTATGACTACACCTTC.

The V gene is TRBV29-1, the J gene TRBJ2-1; D remains unclear. CDR1 is SQVTM, CDR2 ANQGSEA, per germline. The V end lost 7 bases, the J end lost 3 bases, and 13 bases lay between the germline ends. The CDR3 totals 13 residues. The CDR3 DNA sequence: TGCAGCGGGCGCCTCGTCGTCTACAATGAGCAGTTCTTC. Amino acids: CSGRLVVYNEQFF.

The J gene is TRBJ2-3, the V gene TRBV6-2 or TRBV6-3, with D perhaps assigned TRBD1 or TRBD2 (5 bases each). Deletions cut 10 bases from V and 2 bases from J, with 22 bases between. This CDR3 has 16 residues. Germline lookup yields CDR1 MNHEY and CDR2 SVGEGT. As DNA, the CDR3 is TGTGCCACCGCGTCGCGTGAGGGGCGAGTCACAGATACGCAGTATTTT. It translates to CATASREGRVTDTQYF.

The V call is TRBV6-1, the J call TRBJ2-1; D may be TRBD1 (6 bases). V dropped 6 bases and J dropped 7 bases, with 25 bases sitting between them. The CDR3 loop spans 17 amino acids. Germline CDR1 is MNHNS and CDR2 is SASEGT. The CDR3 sequence: CASREYYRAGFINEQFF. The CDR3 DNA follows: TGTGCCAGCAGGGAGTACTACAGGGCCGGGTTTATAAATGAGCAGTTCTTC.

This clonotype showed up just once. V usage is TRBV4-2 and J usage is TRBJ1-5, with a weak D call TRBD1 (5 bases). Trimming cost V 4 bases and J 5 bases, with 15 bases left between them. This CDR3 is built from 15 residues. Germline lookup yields CDR1 LGHNA and CDR2 YNFKEQ. Written as DNA, the CDR3 is TGTGCCAGCAGCCCCGGGGCTCGGGCGGATCAGCCCCAGCATTTT. Translating gives CASSPGARADQPQHF.

This clonotype was picked up a small number of times. The chain couples TRBV4-1 to TRBJ2-7; D is unresolved. Germline values: CDR1 MGHRA, CDR2 YSYEKL. V was clipped by 9 bases and J by 5 bases, with 17 bases between them. This CDR3 comprises 13 residues. CDR3 sequence reads: CASSLNGLNEQYF. CDR3 DNA sequence: TGCGCCAGTTCACTGAATGGCCTAAACGAGCAGTACTTC.

The chain combines TRBV6-4 with TRBJ1-2; D gene ambiguous. In germline, CDR1 is MRHNA, CDR2 SNTAGT. The V and J ends lost 3 bases and 5 bases respectively, with 4 bases between them. The CDR3 is 11 residues long. The CDR3 DNA reads TGTGCCAGCAGTGATCGGTATGGCTACACCTTC. Amino acids: CASSDRYGYTF.

The chain is built from TRBV30 and TRBJ2-7, with 7 bases matching TRBD1. Germline CDR1 and CDR2: GTSNPN and SVGIG (reference sequence). The CDR3 has 14 residues. The V and J ends lost 4 bases and 2 bases, in that order; junction bases with no gene match: 8. This CDR3 reads CAWIPGTVAYEQYF. For the CDR3, the DNA is TGTGCCTGGATTCCTGGGACAGTCGCCTACGAGCAGTACTTC.

CDR3 loop: CASSFGTPTSDTQYF. The CDR3, as DNA: TGTGCCAGCAGTTTTGGCACCCCGACCTCAGATACGCAGTATTTT. This rearrangement joins TRBV12-3 or TRBV12-4 to TRBJ2-3, with D unclear. This CDR3 region has 15 residues. Trimming removed 3 bases from V and 4 bases from J, with 14 bases in between.

The chain is built from TRBV2 and TRBJ2-5, with D possibly being TRBD2 (5 bases). Trimming stripped 8 bases from V and 5 bases from J, with 21 bases between. Germline-derived CDR1 and CDR2 are SNHLY and FYNNEI. The CDR3 extends over 15 amino acids. The CDR3 nucleotides read TGTGCCAGCGCTATCCGGGGTGGTCACACGGAGACCCAGTACTTC. Translated, it gives CASAIRGGHTETQYF.

The CDR3 sequence: CASSSVGANTGELFF. For the CDR3, the DNA is TGTGCCAGCAGTAGTGTGGGGGCTAACACCGGGGAGCTGTTTTTT. The chain employs TRBV6-5 and TRBJ2-2; perhaps TRBD1 as D (6 bases). CDR1 is MNHEY and CDR2 is SVGAGI in the germline V gene. The length of the CDR3 is 15 residues. Trimming cost V 5 bases and J 2 bases, with 12 bases left between them.

The chain is built from TRBV25-1 and TRBJ2-3; D gene uncertain. The V and J ends lost 0 bases and 8 bases respectively, with 12 bases between them. The CDR3 covers 14 residues. The germline gives CDR1 MGHDK, CDR2 SYGVNS. The CDR3 nucleotides read TGTGCCAGCAGTGAATATTTACGCTCTGTTACGCAGTATTTT. It codes for CASSEYLRSVTQYF.

Remarks on this clonotype: One end of the junction varies from germline; a read error may be responsible. CDR3 bases: TGCGCCAGCAGCAAAGAGGCCGGGGTGTACGAGCAGTACTTC. Its translation is CASSKEAGVYEQYF. The chain combines TRBV4-3 with TRBJ2-7; tentative D call: TRBD2 (5 bases). Germline CDR1 and CDR2: LGHNA and YSLEER. The length of the CDR3 is 14 residues.

This clonotype was seen more than once but under ten times. The V and J genes are TRBV27 and TRBJ2-3, with D possibly TRBD2 on 6 matching bases. Trimming took off 2 bases at V and 2 bases at J, with 11 bases between the two ends. The CDR3 length is 15 residues. The germline gives CDR1 MNHEY, CDR2 SMNVEV (reference sequence). CDR3 DNA sequence: TGTGCCAGCAGTTTAGGGGCGGGAATCACAGATACGCAGTATTTT. This codes for CASSLGAGITDTQYF.

The rearrangement links TRBV7-2 to TRBJ2-1, with 10 bases that match TRBD2. V dropped 4 bases and J dropped 9; count of bases not matched to a gene: 12. There are 16 residues in the CDR3. Germline CDR1 and CDR2: SGHTA and FQGNSA. DNA for the CDR3: TGTGCCAGCAGCTCCCATTCCAGCGGGAGGGTGGGTGAGCAGTTCTTC. Protein product: CASSSHSSGRVGEQFF.